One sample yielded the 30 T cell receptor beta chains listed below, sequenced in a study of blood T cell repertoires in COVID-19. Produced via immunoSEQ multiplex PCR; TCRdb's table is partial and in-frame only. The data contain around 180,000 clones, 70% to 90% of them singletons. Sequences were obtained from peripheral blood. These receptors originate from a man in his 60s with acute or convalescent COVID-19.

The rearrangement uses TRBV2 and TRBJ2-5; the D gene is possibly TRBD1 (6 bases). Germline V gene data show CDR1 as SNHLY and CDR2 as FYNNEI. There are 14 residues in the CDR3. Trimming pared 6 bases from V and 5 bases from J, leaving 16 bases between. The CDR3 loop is CASRLQGLKETQYF. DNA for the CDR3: TGTGCCAGCAGACTACAGGGTCTAAAGGAGACCCAGTACTTC.

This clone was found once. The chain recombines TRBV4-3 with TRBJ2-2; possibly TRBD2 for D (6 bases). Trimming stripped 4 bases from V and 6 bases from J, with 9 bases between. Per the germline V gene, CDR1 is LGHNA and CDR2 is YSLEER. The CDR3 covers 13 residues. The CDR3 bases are TGCGCCAGCAGCCCGGGGGAGGCCGGGGAGCTGTTTTTT. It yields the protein CASSPGEAGELFF.

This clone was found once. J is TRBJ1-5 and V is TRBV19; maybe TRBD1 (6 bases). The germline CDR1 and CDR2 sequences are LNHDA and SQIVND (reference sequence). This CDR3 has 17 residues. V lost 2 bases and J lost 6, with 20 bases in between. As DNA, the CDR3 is TGTGCCAGTAGTATACGTGGGGGGGGCGCTGGGAGTCAGCCCCAGCATTTT. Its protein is CASSIRGGGAGSQPQHF.

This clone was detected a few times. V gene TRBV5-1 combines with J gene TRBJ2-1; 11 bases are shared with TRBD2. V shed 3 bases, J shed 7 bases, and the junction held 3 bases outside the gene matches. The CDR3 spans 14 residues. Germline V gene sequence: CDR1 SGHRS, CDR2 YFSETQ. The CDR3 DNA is TGCGCCAGCAGCTCGGGACTAGCGGTAAATGAGCAGTTCTTC. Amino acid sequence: CASSSGLAVNEQFF.

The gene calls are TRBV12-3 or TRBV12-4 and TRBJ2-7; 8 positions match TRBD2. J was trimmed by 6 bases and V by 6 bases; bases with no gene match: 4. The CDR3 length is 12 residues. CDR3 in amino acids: CASSRTSGEQYF. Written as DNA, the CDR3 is TGTGCCAGCAGCCGCACTAGCGGCGAGCAGTACTTC.

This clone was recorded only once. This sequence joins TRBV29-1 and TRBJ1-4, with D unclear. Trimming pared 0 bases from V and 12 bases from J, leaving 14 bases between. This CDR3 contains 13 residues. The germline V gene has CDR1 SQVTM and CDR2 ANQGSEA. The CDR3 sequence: CSVEEEGFLELFF. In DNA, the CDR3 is TGCAGCGTTGAAGAAGAGGGATTTCTTGAACTGTTTTTT.

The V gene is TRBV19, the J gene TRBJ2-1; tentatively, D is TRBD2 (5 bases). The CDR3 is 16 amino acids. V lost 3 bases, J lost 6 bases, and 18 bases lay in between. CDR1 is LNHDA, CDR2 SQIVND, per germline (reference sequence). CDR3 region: CASSIRPSSSPNEQFF. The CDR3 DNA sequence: TGTGCCAGTAGTATCCGGCCCTCTAGCTCCCCCAATGAGCAGTTCTTC.

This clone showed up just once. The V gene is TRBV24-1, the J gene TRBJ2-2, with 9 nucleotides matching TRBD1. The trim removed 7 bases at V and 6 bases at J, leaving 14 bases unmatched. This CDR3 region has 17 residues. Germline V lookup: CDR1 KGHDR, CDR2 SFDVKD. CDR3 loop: CATSDPPGQGSSGELFF. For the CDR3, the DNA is TGTGCCACCAGCGACCCTCCGGGACAGGGATCCTCCGGGGAGCTGTTTTTT.

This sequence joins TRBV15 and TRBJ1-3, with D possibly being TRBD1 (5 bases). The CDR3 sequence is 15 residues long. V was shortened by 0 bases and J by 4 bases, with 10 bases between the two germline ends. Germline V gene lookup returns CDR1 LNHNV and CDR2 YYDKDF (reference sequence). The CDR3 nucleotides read TGTGCCACCAGCAGAGACAGGGTACCAGGAAACACCATATATTTT. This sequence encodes CATSRDRVPGNTIYF.

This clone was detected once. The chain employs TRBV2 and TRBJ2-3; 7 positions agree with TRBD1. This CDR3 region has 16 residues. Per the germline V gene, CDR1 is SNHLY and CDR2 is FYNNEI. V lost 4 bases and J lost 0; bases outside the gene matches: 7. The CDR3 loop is CASSGGGQASTDTQYF. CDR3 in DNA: TGTGCCAGCAGTGGCGGCGGACAGGCGAGCACAGATACGCAGTATTTT.

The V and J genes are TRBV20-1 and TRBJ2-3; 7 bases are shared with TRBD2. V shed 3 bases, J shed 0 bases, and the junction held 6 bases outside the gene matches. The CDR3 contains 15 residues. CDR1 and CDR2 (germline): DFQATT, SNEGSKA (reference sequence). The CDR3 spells CSASRGTTSTDTQYF. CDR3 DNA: TGCAGTGCTAGTCGGGGGACTACTAGCACAGATACGCAGTATTTT.

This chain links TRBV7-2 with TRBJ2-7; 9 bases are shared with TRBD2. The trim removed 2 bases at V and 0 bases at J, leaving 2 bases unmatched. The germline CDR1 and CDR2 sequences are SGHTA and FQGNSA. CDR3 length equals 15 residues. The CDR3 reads CASSLRLADSYEQYF. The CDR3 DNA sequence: TGTGCCAGCAGCTTACGACTAGCGGACTCCTACGAGCAGTACTTC.

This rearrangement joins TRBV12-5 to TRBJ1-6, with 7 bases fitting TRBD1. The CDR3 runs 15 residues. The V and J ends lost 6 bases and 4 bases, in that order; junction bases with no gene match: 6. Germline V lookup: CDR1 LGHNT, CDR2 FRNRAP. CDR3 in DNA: TGTGCTAGTGGGCCGGGACAGAGTTATAATTCACCCCTCCACTTT. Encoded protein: CASGPGQSYNSPLHF.

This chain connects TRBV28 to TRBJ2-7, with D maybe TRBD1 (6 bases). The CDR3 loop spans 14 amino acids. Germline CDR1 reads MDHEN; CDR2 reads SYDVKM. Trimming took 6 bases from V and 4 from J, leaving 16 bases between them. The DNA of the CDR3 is TGTGCCAGCAGACGTCACGGACAGAGATACGAGCAGTACTTC. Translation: CASRRHGQRYEQYF.

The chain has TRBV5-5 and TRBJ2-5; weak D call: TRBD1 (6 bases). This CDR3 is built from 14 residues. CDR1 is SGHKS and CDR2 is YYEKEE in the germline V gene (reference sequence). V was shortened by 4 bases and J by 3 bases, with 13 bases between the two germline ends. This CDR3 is CASSRRAGEETQYF. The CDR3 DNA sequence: TGTGCCAGCAGCCGAAGGGCAGGGGAAGAGACCCAGTACTTC.

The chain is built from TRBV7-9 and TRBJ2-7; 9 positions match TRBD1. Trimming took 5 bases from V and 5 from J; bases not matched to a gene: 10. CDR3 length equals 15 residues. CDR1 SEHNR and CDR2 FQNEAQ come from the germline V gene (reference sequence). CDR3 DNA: TGTGCCAGCAGCCGAGACCGGACAGGGGTAAACGAGCAGTACTTC. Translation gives CASSRDRTGVNEQYF.

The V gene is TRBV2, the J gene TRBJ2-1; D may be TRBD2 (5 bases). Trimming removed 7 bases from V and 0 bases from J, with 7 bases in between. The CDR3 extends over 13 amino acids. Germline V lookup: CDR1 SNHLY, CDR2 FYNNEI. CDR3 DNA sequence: TGTGCCAGCAACGACTACTCCTACAATGAGCAGTTCTTC. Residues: CASNDYSYNEQFF.

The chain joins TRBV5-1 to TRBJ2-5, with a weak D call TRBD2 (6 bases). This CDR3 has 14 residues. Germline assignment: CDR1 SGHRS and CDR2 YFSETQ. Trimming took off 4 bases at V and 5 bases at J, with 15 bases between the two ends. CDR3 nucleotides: TGCGCCAGCAGCGTACAGACTAGTAGGGAGACCCAGTACTTC. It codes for CASSVQTSRETQYF.

This CDR3 is CASSQSRGRTNEKLFF. In DNA form, the CDR3 reads TGCGCCAGCAGCCAATCCCGGGGGAGAACTAATGAAAAACTGTTTTTT. The chain employs TRBV4-1 and TRBJ1-4; maybe TRBD1 (5 bases). Germline V CDR1 and CDR2: MGHRA, YSYEKL. CDR3 size: 16 residues. The V end lost 2 bases, the J end lost 1 base, and 11 bases lay between the germline ends.

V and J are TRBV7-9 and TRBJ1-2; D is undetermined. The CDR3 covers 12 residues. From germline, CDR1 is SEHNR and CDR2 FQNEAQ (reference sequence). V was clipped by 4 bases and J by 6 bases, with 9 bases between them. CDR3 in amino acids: CASSSRGNGYTF. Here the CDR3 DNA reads TGTGCCAGCAGCTCAAGAGGAAATGGCTACACCTTC.

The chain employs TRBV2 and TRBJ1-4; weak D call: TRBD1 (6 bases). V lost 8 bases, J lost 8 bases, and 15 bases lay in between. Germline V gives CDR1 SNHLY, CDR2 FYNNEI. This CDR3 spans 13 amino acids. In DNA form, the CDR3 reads TGTGCCAGCGGGGGGGGGCCCGACGAAAAACTGTTTTTT. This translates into CASGGGPDEKLFF.

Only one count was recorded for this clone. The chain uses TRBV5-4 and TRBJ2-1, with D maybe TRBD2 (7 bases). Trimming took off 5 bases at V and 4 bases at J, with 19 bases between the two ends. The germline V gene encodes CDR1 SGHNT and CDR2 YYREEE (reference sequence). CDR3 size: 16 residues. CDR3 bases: TGTGCCAGCAGTCGCTCCGGGGGAGGGGGGTACAATGAGCAGTTCTTC. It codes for CASSRSGGGGYNEQFF.

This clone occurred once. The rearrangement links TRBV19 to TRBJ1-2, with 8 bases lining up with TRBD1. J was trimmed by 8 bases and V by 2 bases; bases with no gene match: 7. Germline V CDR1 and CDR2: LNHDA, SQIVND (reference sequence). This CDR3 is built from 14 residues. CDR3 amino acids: CASSIQGASDGYTF. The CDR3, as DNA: TGTGCCAGTAGTATACAGGGGGCGAGCGACGGCTACACCTTC.

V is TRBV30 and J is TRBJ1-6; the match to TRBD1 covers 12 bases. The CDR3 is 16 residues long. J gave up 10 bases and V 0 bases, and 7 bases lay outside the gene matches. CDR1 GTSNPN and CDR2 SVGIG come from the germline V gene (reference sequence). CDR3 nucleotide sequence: TGTGCCTGGAGTGTACGTGGGACAGGGGGCCAATCACCCCTCCACTTT. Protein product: CAWSVRGTGGQSPLHF. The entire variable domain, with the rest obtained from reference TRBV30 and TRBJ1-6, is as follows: SQTIHQWPATLVQPVGSPLSLECTVEGTSNPNLYWYRQAAGRGLQLLFYSVGIGQISSEVPQNLSASRPQDRQFILSSKKLLLSDSGFYLCAWSVRGTGGQSPLHFGNGTRLTVT.

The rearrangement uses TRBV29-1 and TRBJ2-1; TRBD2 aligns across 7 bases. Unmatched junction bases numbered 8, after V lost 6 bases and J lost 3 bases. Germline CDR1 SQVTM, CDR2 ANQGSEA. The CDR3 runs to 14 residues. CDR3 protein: CSVPAGAGYNEQFF. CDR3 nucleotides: TGCAGCGTCCCCGCGGGAGCGGGCTACAATGAGCAGTTCTTC.

The CDR3 DNA follows: TGTGCCAGCAGCTCTCTAGCGGGAGGCTCAAATACGCAGTATTTT. This translates into CASSSLAGGSNTQYF. The rearrangement joins TRBV3-1 (or the pseudogene TRBV3-2) to TRBJ2-3; 11 bases are shared with TRBD2. V lost 5 bases to trimming and J lost 7 bases; unmatched junction nucleotides: 8. CDR1 is LGHDT and CDR2 is YNNKEL in the germline V gene (reference sequence). The CDR3 consists of 15 residues.

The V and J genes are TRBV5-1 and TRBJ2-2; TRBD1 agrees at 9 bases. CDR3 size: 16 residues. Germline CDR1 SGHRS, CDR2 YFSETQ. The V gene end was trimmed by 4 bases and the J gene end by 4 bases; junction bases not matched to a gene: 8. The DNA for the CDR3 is TGCGCCAGCAGCACCGAACAGGGGGCGAGCACCGGGGAGCTGTTTTTT. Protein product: CASSTEQGASTGELFF.

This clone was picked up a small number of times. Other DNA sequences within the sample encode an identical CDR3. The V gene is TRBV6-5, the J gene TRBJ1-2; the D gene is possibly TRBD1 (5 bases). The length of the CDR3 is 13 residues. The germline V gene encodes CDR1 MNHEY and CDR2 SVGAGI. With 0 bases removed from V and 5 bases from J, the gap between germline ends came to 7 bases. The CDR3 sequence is CASSYSGGYGYTF. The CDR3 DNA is TGTGCCAGCAGTTACTCTGGGGGGTATGGCTACACCTTC.

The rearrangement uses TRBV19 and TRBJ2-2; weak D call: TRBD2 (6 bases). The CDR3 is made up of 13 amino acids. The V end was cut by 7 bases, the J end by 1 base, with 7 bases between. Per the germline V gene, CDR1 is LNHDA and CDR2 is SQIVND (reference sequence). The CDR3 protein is CASTGGNTGELFF. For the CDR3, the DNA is TGTGCCAGTACCGGGGGGAACACCGGGGAGCTGTTTTTT.

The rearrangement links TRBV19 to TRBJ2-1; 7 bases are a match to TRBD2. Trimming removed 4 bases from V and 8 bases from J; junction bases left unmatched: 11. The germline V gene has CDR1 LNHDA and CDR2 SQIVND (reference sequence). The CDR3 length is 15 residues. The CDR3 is CASSNNAGEAHEQFF. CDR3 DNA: TGTGCCAGTAGTAATAATGCGGGAGAAGCCCATGAGCAGTTCTTC. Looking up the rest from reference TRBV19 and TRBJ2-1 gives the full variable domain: DGGITQSPKYLFRKEGQNVTLSCEQNLNHDAMYWYRQDPGQGLRLIYYSQIVNDFQKGDIAEGYSVSREKKESFPLTVTSAQKNPTAFYLCASSNNAGEAHEQFFGPGTRLTVL.